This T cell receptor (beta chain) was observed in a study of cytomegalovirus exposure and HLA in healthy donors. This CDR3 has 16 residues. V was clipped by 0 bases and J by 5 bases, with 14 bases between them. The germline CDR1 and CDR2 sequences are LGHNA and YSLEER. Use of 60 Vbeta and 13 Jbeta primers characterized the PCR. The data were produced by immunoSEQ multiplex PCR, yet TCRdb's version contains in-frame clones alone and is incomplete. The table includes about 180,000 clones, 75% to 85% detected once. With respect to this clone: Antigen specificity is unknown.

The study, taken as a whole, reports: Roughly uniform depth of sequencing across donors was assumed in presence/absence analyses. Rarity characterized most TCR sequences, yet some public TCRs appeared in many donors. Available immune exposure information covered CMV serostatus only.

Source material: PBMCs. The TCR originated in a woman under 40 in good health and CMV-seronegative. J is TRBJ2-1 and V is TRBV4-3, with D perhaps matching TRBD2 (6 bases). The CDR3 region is CASSQEMGGADNEQFF. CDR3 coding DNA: TGCGCCAGCAGCCAAGAAATGGGCGGGGCGGACAATGAGCAGTTCTTC.